This record concerns one T cell receptor beta chain sequence. Its target is unknown. This entry is derived from a study of cytomegalovirus exposure and HLA in healthy donors. Overall study results and limits: Across donors, most TCRs were seen rarely, yet some public ones were widespread.

The donors comprised healthy bone marrow donors. Trimming removed 5 bases from V and 7 bases from J; junction bases left unmatched: 4. The CDR3 loop spans 14 amino acids. Germline CDR1 reads MNHEY; CDR2 reads SVGAGI. The PCR employed 60 Vbeta primers together with 13 Jbeta primers. The assay was immunoSEQ multiplex PCR, and TCRdb's table has in-frame clones only and misses some. Of about 120,000 clones listed, around 75% were seen once; the top ten hold about 1.6%. The sample comprised PBMCs. The origin of this receptor is a woman between 18 and 29 years old in good health and CMV-seronegative. V usage is TRBV6-5 and J usage is TRBJ1-6, with 8 bases matching TRBD1. CDR3 in amino acids: CASSSDRGNSPLHF. The CDR3 DNA sequence: TGTGCCAGCAGTAGCGACAGGGGCAATTCACCCCTCCACTTT.